The 27 T cell receptor beta chains reported below all come from one sample, sequenced in a study of siplizumab effects on memory and regulatory T cells. Sequencing used immunoSEQ multiplex PCR; TCRdb keeps in-frame clones, though not all of them. The data hold 80,000 to 130,000 clones, with about 90% observed a single time. What was sequenced was Tregs sorted from blood. Receptors were obtained from a human donor in good health.

The chain is built from TRBV7-9 and TRBJ2-5; D may be TRBD1 (5 bases). The V gene lost 6 bases and the J gene lost 5 bases, with 10 bases spanning the gap. The CDR3 length is 12 residues. Germline CDR1 is SEHNR and CDR2 is FQNEAQ (reference sequence). Here the CDR3 DNA reads TGTGCCAGCAGTCTAAAGGGGGAGACCCAGTACTTC. Translating gives CASSLKGETQYF.

The V and J genes are TRBV9 and TRBJ2-1; 10 nucleotides match TRBD2. After removal of 0 bases from V and 8 bases from J, the junction contained 5 bases not matched to a gene. Germline-derived CDR1 and CDR2 are SGDLS and YYNGEE. CDR3 length: 15 amino acids. The CDR3 region is CASSVVIAGGDEQFF. CDR3 coding DNA: TGTGCCAGCAGCGTAGTGATAGCGGGAGGTGATGAGCAGTTCTTC.

The chain employs TRBV27 and TRBJ2-7, with D unclear. There are 14 residues in the CDR3. Germline V gives CDR1 MNHEY, CDR2 SMNVEV (reference sequence). V lost 6 bases to trimming and J lost 3 bases, with 15 bases between them. CDR3: CASRPLTGGYEQYF. CDR3 sequence (DNA): TGTGCCAGCAGGCCTTTAACGGGCGGCTACGAGCAGTACTTC.

This clone showed up just once. The V gene is TRBV5-1, the J gene TRBJ2-7, with TRBD1 as a possible D gene (5 bases). This CDR3 comprises 14 residues. Per germline, CDR1 SGHRS and CDR2 YFSETQ. With 5 bases removed from V and 2 bases from J, the gap between germline ends came to 14 bases. The CDR3 sequence is CASSWGPTPYEQYF. The CDR3 DNA sequence: TGCGCCAGCAGTTGGGGCCCGACCCCCTACGAGCAGTACTTC.

The chain joins TRBV7-9 to TRBJ1-1; D may be TRBD1 (6 bases). There are 14 residues in the CDR3. Between the trimmed V and J ends, which lost 5 bases and 3 bases, there was a span of 13 bases. Looked up from germline, CDR1 is SEHNR and CDR2 is FQNEAQ (reference sequence). The CDR3 DNA reads TGTGCCAGCAGCATACGAAGGGGGGACACTGAAGCTTTCTTT. Translating it yields CASSIRRGDTEAFF.

V usage is TRBV28 and J usage is TRBJ1-2; a weak D match, TRBD1 (5 bases). The germline gives CDR1 MDHEN, CDR2 SYDVKM. The CDR3 extends over 16 amino acids. Trimming removed 0 bases from V and 2 bases from J, with 13 bases in between. The CDR3 reads CASSLWDNKQNYGYTF. CDR3 DNA sequence: TGTGCCAGCAGTTTATGGGACAACAAACAGAACTATGGCTACACCTTC.

This chain uses TRBV5-4 with TRBJ1-6; 7 nucleotides match TRBD1. Trimming removed 0 bases from V and 9 bases from J; junction bases left unmatched: 9. Germline V gene lookup returns CDR1 SGHNT and CDR2 YYREEE (reference sequence). The CDR3 totals 16 residues. The CDR3 DNA sequence: TGTGCCAGCAGCTTGGGTTCAGTAGGGGGCGGTTCACCCCTCCACTTT. Its protein product is CASSLGSVGGGSPLHF.

The CDR3 protein is CASSLGPAGGPGNEQFF. In DNA form, the CDR3 reads TGTGCCAGCAGCTTAGGGCCTGCGGGAGGGCCTGGGAATGAGCAGTTCTTC. The V gene is TRBV7-6, the J gene TRBJ2-1; 9 positions match TRBD2. CDR3 size: 17 residues. V lost 1 base to trimming and J lost 7 bases; unmatched junction nucleotides: 11. Per the germline V gene, CDR1 is SGHVS and CDR2 is FNYEAQ.

This chain joins TRBV19 and TRBJ1-1; 9 bases are shared with TRBD1. V shed 6 bases and J 3 bases; nucleotides not matched to a gene: 5. Per the germline V gene, CDR1 is LNHDA and CDR2 is SQIVND (reference sequence). The CDR3 is made up of 14 amino acids. The CDR3 coding sequence is TGTGCCAGTAGGCGGACAGGGGAGGACACTGAAGCTTTCTTT. Translating gives CASRRTGEDTEAFF. Based on the CDR3 plus reference TRBV19 and TRBJ1-1, the full variable domain is DGGITQSPKYLFRKEGQNVTLSCEQNLNHDAMYWYRQDPGQGLRLIYYSQIVNDFQKGDIAEGYSVSREKKESFPLTVTSAQKNPTAFYLCASRRTGEDTEAFFGQGTRLTVV.

The V and J genes are TRBV7-2 and TRBJ2-7, with D unclear. This CDR3 contains 17 residues. The germline V gene encodes CDR1 SGHTA and CDR2 FQGNSA. Between the trimmed V and J ends, which lost 1 base and 2 bases, there was a span of 18 bases. CDR3 sequence: CASSLDPPWQDPYEQYF. CDR3 coding DNA: TGTGCCAGCAGCTTAGACCCCCCCTGGCAGGACCCCTACGAGCAGTACTTC.

The CDR3 region is CASSSPFSEQYF. The DNA of the CDR3 is TGTGCCAGCAGTTCCCCCTTTAGTGAGCAGTACTTC. The rearrangement uses TRBV6-5 and TRBJ2-7; D remains unclear. The V gene's germline CDR1 is MNHEY and CDR2 SVGAGI. The CDR3 consists of 12 residues. V was pared by 4 bases and J by 7 bases, with 11 bases between.

J is TRBJ2-2 and V is TRBV7-8; 9 bases match TRBD2. CDR3 length equals 18 residues. V shed 5 bases, J shed 1 base, and the junction held 11 bases outside the gene matches. Per germline, CDR1 SGHVS and CDR2 FQNEAQ. This chain's CDR3 is CASSIIGTSLLNTGELFF. CDR3 in DNA: TGTGCCAGCAGCATCATCGGGACTAGCTTATTGAACACCGGGGAGCTGTTTTTT.

As for this clone: Other DNA sequences of this sample code for an identical CDR3. The V call is TRBV5-1, the J call TRBJ2-5, with D perhaps matching TRBD1 (5 bases). V was shortened by 0 bases and J by 3 bases, with 6 bases between the two germline ends. The CDR3 sequence is 13 residues long. Germline values: CDR1 SGHRS, CDR2 YFSETQ. The CDR3 region is CASSLVGEETQYF. The CDR3 coding sequence is TGCGCCAGCAGCTTGGTAGGGGAAGAGACCCAGTACTTC.

The chain joins TRBV5-8 to TRBJ1-1, with D unclear. Trimming stripped 4 bases from V and 0 bases from J, with 10 bases between. CDR1 is SGHTS and CDR2 is YDEGEE in the germline V gene. There are 14 residues in the CDR3. CDR3 amino acids: CASSREGLNTEAFF. CDR3 DNA sequence: TGTGCCAGCAGCCGCGAAGGGCTGAACACTGAAGCTTTCTTT.

This chain joins TRBV19 and TRBJ2-5; TRBD1 matches at 7 bases. This CDR3 contains 15 residues. Germline CDR1 is LNHDA and CDR2 is SQIVND (reference sequence). J lost 5 bases, V lost 3 bases, and 9 bases had no gene match. CDR3 in DNA: TGTGCCAGTAGTATTGGCAGGGGGAGATGGGAGACCCAGTACTTC. Translating it yields CASSIGRGRWETQYF.

The gene calls are TRBV19 and TRBJ2-3; D possibly uses TRBD1 or TRBD2 (5 bases each). Germline assignment: CDR1 LNHDA and CDR2 SQIVND (reference sequence). Trimming shortened V by 6 bases and J by 3 bases, and 16 bases separated the two germline ends. There are 15 residues in the CDR3. The CDR3 DNA follows: TGTGCCAGTAGGGGGACCGGCTCGGGAACAGATACGCAGTATTTT. Amino acid sequence: CASRGTGSGTDTQYF.

This chain joins TRBV5-5 and TRBJ1-2; D gene unclear. The CDR3 loop spans 13 amino acids. Trimming shortened V by 0 bases and J by 4 bases, and 7 bases separated the two germline ends. CDR1 and CDR2 (germline): SGHKS, YYEKEE (reference sequence). The CDR3 protein is CASSLDGFYGYTF. The CDR3 coding sequence is TGTGCCAGCAGCTTGGACGGCTTCTATGGCTACACCTTC.

The genes are TRBV5-1 and TRBJ2-1, with 12 bases aligning to TRBD2. Trimming at V came to 0 bases and at J to 9 bases, leaving 1 base not matched to a gene. CDR1 and CDR2 (germline): SGHRS, YFSETQ. The length of the CDR3 is 14 residues. CDR3 sequence reads: CASSLGGLAGEQFF. The CDR3 DNA reads as TGCGCCAGCAGCTTGGGGGGACTAGCGGGTGAGCAGTTCTTC.

J is TRBJ2-3 and V is TRBV27, with D tentatively TRBD1 (6 bases). Trimming removed 8 bases from V and 0 bases from J, with 15 bases in between. The germline V gene encodes CDR1 MNHEY and CDR2 SMNVEV (reference sequence). The CDR3 is 15 residues long. CDR3 nucleotide sequence: TGTGCCAGCCGACAGGAACGACAGAGCACAGATACGCAGTATTTT. Residues: CASRQERQSTDTQYF.

V is TRBV7-6 and J is TRBJ2-1; 13 nucleotides line up with TRBD2. This CDR3 region has 17 residues. The V gene end was trimmed by 2 bases and the J gene end by 1 base; junction bases not matched to a gene: 2. Germline V gene sequence: CDR1 SGHVS, CDR2 FNYEAQ. This CDR3 is CASSLRLAGGSYNEQFF. DNA of the CDR3: TGTGCCAGCAGCTTAAGACTAGCGGGAGGTTCCTACAATGAGCAGTTCTTC. Full variable domain (outside the CDR3, taken from reference TRBV7-6 and TRBJ2-1): GAGVSQSPRYKVTKRGQDVALRCDPISGHVSLYWYRQALGQGPEFLTYFNYEAQQDKSGLPNDRFSAERPEGSISTLTIQRTEQRDSAMYRCASSLRLAGGSYNEQFFGPGTRLTVL.

Written as DNA, the CDR3 is TGTGCCAGCTCCGGACAGGCCAACAATGAGCAGTTCTTC. Translated, it gives CASSGQANNEQFF. The chain combines TRBV18 with TRBJ2-1; 7 bases align to TRBD1. The CDR3 consists of 13 residues. With V trimmed by 6 bases and J by 5 bases, 4 bases remained unmatched. Germline CDR1 reads KGHSH; CDR2 reads LQKENI.

The rearrangement joins TRBV7-8 to TRBJ2-7; TRBD1 matches 7 bases. Germline V gene data show CDR1 as SGHVS and CDR2 as FQNEAQ. V was clipped by 6 bases and J by 4 bases; unmatched bases: 12. This CDR3 comprises 15 residues. The CDR3 reads CASSSDRAPGYEQYF. Written as DNA, the CDR3 is TGTGCCAGCAGTTCCGACAGGGCTCCCGGGTACGAGCAGTACTTC.

J is TRBJ2-1 and V is TRBV28, with no clear D. From germline, CDR1 is MDHEN and CDR2 SYDVKM. Trimming removed 6 bases at V and 8 bases at J, with 8 bases between. The CDR3 loop spans 11 amino acids. CDR3: CASRERYEQFF. The CDR3 DNA follows: TGTGCCAGCAGGGAGAGGTATGAGCAGTTCTTC.

V gene TRBV7-6 combines with J gene TRBJ2-7; the D is unclear. With 5 bases removed from V and 2 bases from J, the gap between germline ends came to 13 bases. Looked up from germline, CDR1 is SGHVS and CDR2 is FNYEAQ. The CDR3 is 14 amino acids. CDR3 sequence reads: CASSPRSAAYEQYF. The CDR3 DNA reads as TGTGCCAGCAGCCCCCGGAGTGCGGCCTACGAGCAGTACTTC.

The chain recombines TRBV19 with TRBJ2-3, with TRBD2 matching over 9 bases. This CDR3 comprises 14 residues. Germline values: CDR1 LNHDA, CDR2 SQIVND (reference sequence). V shed 5 bases and J 4 bases; nucleotides not matched to a gene: 4. This chain's CDR3 is CASSVSGRADTQYF. CDR3 DNA sequence: TGTGCCAGTAGTGTTAGCGGGAGAGCAGATACGCAGTATTTT.

The gene calls are TRBV6-5 and TRBJ1-2, with D possibly TRBD1 on 5 matching bases. Trimming shortened V by 5 bases and J by 6 bases, and 19 bases separated the two germline ends. In germline, CDR1 is MNHEY, CDR2 SVGAGI. The CDR3 contains 15 residues. CDR3 amino acids: CASSRAGFRFDGYTF. Here the CDR3 DNA reads TGTGCCAGCAGTCGCGCAGGGTTTCGCTTCGATGGCTACACCTTC.

The chain combines TRBV18 with TRBJ1-2; D is unclear. The germline gives CDR1 KGHSH, CDR2 LQKENI. The CDR3 runs 12 residues. The V end lost 2 bases, the J end lost 8 bases, and 9 bases lay between the germline ends. Written as DNA, the CDR3 is TGTGCCAGCTCACCAAAGGACTTGGGCTACACCTTC. This translates into CASSPKDLGYTF.